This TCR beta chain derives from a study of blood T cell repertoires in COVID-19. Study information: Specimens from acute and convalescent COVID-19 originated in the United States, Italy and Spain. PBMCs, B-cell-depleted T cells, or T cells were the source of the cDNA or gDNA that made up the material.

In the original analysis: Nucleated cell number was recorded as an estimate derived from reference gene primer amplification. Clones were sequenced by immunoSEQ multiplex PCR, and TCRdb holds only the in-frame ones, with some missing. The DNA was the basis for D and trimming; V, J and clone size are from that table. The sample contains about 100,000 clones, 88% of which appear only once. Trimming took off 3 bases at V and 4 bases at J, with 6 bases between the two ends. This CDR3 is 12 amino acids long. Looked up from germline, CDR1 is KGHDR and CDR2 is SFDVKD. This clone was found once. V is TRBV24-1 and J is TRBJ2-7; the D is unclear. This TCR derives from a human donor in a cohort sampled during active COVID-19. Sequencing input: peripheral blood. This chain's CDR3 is CATSDLKYEQYF. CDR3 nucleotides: TGTGCCACCAGTGATCTAAAATACGAGCAGTACTTC.